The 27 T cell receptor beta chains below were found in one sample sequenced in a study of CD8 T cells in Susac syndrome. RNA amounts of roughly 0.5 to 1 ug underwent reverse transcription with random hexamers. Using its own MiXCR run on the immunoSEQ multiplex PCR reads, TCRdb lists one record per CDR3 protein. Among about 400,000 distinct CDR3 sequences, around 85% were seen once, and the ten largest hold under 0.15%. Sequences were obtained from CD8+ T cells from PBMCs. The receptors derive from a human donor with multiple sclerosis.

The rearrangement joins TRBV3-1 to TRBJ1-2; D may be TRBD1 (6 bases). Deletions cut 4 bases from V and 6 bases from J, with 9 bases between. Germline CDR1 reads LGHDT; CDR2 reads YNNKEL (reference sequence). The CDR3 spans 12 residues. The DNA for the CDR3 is TGTGCCAGCAGCCCACAGGGAAATGGCTACACCTTC. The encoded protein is CASSPQGNGYTF. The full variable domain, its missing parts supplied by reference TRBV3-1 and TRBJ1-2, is DTAVSQTPKYLVTQMGNDKSIKCEQNLGHDTMYWYKQDSKKFLKIMFSYNNKELIINETVPNRFSPKSPDKAHLNLHINSLELGDSAVYFCASSPQGNGYTFGSGTRLTVV.

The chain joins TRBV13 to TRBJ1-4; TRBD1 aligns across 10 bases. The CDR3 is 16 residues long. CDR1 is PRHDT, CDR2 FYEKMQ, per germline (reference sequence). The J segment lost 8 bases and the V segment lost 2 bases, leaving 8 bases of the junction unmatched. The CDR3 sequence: CASSLNADRGKEKLFF. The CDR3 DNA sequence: TGTGCCAGCAGCTTAAACGCGGACAGGGGGAAAGAAAAACTGTTTTTT.

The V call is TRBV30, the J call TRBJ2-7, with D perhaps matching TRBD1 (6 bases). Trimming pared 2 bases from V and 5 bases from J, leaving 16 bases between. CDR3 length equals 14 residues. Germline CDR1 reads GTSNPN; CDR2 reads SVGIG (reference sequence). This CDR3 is CAWSLAGAGDEQYF. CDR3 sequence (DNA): TGTGCCTGGAGTCTTGCAGGGGCCGGGGACGAGCAGTACTTC.

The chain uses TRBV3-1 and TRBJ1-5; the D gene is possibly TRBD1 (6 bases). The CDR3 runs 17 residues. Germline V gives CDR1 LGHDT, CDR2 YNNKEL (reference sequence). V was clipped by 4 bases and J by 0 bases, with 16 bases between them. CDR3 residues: CASSPWRGHLSNQPQHF. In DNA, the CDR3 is TGTGCCAGCAGCCCTTGGAGGGGACACCTTAGCAATCAGCCCCAGCATTTT.

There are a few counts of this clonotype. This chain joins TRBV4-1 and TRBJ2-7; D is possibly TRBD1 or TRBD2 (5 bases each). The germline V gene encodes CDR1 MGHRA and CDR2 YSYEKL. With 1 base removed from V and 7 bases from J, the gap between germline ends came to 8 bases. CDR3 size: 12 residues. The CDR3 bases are TGCGCCAGCAGCCAAGGGGACGGTGAGCAGTACTTC. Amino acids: CASSQGDGEQYF.

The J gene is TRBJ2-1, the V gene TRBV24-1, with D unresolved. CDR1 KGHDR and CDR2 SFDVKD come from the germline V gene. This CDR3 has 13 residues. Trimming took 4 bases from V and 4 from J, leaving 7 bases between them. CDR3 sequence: CATSDHEYNEQFF. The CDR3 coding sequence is TGTGCCACCAGTGACCATGAATACAATGAGCAGTTCTTC.

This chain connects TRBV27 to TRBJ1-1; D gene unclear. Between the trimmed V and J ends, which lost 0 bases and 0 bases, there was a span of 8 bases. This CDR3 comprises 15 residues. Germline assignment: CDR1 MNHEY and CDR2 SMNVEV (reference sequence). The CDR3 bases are TGTGCCAGCAGTTTATCGGTCTGGATGAACACTGAAGCTTTCTTT. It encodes CASSLSVWMNTEAFF.

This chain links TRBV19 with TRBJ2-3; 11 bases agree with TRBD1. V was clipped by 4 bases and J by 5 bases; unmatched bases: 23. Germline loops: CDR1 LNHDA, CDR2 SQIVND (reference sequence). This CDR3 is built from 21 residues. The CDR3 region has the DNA TGTGCCAGTAGTACGGACAGGGGGCCCGCGGTGACTAGCGGAAGGGGAGATACGCAGTATTTT. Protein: CASSTDRGPAVTSGRGDTQYF.

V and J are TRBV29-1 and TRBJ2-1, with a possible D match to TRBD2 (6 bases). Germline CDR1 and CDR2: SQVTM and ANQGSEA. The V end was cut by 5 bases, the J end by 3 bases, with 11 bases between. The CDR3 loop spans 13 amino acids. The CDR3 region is CSVLAEIYNEQFF. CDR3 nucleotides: TGCAGCGTTTTAGCGGAGATCTACAATGAGCAGTTCTTC.

The CDR3 DNA reads as TGTGCCAGCAGCTTAACAGGGGAAGCCGTTGGAGGCTACACCTTC. It translates to CASSLTGEAVGGYTF. The chain recombines TRBV5-4 with TRBJ1-2; 7 nucleotides align to TRBD1. V dropped 2 bases and J dropped 8; count of bases not matched to a gene: 12. Germline CDR1 is SGHNT and CDR2 is YYREEE (reference sequence). The CDR3 loop spans 15 amino acids.

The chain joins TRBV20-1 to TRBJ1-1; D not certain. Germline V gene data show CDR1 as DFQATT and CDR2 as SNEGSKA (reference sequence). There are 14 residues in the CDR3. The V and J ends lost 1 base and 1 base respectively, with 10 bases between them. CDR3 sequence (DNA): TGCAGTGCTAGAGTACGGACGGCGAACACTGAAGCTTTCTTT. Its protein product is CSARVRTANTEAFF.

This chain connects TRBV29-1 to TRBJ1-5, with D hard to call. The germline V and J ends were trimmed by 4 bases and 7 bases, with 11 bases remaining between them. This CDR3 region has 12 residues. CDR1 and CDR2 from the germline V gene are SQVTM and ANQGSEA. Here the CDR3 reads CSVVGEGQPQHF. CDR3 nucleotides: TGCAGCGTTGTCGGAGAAGGCCAGCCCCAGCATTTT. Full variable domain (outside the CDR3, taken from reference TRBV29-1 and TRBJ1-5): SAVISQKPSRDICQRGTSLTIQCQVDSQVTMMFWYRQQPGQSLTLIATANQGSEATYESGFVIDKFPISRPNLTFSTLTVSNMSPEDSSIYLCSVVGEGQPQHFGDGTRLSIL.

The CDR3 loop reads CASIRGPDTQYF. The CDR3, as DNA: TGTGCCAGCATCAGGGGTCCAGATACGCAGTATTTT. This chain links TRBV6-1 with TRBJ2-3; perhaps TRBD1 as D (6 bases). CDR1 MNHNS and CDR2 SASEGT come from the germline V gene. V lost 7 bases, J lost 4 bases, and 9 bases lay in between. This CDR3 region has 12 residues.

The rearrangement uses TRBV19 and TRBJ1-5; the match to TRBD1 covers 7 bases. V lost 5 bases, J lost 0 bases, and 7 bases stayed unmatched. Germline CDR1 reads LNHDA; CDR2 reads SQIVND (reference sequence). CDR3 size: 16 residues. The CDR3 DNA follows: TGTGCCAGTAGTCCAAGGGACAGCTATAGCAATCAGCCCCAGCATTTT. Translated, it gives CASSPRDSYSNQPQHF. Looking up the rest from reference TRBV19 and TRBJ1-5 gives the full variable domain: DGGITQSPKYLFRKEGQNVTLSCEQNLNHDAMYWYRQDPGQGLRLIYYSQIVNDFQKGDIAEGYSVSREKKESFPLTVTSAQKNPTAFYLCASSPRDSYSNQPQHFGDGTRLSIL.

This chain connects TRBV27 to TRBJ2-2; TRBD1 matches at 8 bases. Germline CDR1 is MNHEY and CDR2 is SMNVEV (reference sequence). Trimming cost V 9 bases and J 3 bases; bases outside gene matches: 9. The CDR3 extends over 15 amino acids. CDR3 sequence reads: CASQGADSDTGELFF. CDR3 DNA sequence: TGTGCCAGTCAGGGGGCCGATTCGGACACCGGGGAGCTGTTTTTT.

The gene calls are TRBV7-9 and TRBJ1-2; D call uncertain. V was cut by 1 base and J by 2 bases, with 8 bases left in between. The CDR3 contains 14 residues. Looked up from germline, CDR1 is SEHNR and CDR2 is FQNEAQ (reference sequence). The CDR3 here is CASSLGIPNYGYTF. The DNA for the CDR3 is TGTGCCAGCAGCTTAGGGATCCCGAACTATGGCTACACCTTC.

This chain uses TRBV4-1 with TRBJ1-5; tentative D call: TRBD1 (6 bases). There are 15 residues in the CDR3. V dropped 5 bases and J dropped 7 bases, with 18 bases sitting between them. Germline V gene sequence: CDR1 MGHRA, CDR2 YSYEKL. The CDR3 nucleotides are TGCGCCAGCAGCGAGAGGACAGTAGCCGGGCAGCCCCAGCATTTT. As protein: CASSERTVAGQPQHF.

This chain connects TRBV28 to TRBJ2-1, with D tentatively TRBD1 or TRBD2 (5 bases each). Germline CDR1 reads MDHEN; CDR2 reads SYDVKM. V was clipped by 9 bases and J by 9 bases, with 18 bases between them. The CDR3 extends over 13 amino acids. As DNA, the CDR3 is TGTGCCAGTATTCGTAAGGGTGGGGGTGAGCAGTTCTTC. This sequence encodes CASIRKGGGEQFF.

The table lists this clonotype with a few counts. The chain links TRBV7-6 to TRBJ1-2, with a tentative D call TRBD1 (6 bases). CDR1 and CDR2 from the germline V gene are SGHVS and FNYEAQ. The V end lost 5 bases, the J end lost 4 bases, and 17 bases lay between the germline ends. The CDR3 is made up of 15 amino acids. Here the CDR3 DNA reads TGTGCCAGCAGCCCCGGGGCAGGGGCCGCCTATGGCTACACCTTC. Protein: CASSPGAGAAYGYTF.

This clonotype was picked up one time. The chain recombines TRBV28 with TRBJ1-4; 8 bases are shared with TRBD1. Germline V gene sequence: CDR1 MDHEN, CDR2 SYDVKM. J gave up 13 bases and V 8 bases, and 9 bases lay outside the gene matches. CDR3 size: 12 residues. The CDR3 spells CASSTLGTGLFF. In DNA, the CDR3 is TGTGCCAGCTCGACCTTGGGGACAGGACTGTTTTTT.

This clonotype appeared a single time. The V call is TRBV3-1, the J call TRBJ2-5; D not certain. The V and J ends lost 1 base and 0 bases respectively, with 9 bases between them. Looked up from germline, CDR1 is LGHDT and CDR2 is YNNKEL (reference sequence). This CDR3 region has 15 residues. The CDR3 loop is CASSQGLLYQETQYF. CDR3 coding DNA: TGTGCCAGCAGCCAAGGGCTACTGTACCAAGAGACCCAGTACTTC.

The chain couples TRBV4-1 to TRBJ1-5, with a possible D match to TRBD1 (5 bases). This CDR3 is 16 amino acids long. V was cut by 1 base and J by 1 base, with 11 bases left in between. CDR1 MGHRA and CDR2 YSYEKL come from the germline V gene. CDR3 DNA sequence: TGCGCCAGCAGCCAAGGCTCGGGACGCAGCAATCAGCCCCAGCATTTT. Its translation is CASSQGSGRSNQPQHF.

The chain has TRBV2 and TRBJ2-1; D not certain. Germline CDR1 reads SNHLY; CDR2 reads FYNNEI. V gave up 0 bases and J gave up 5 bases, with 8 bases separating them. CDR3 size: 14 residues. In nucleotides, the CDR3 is TGTGCCAGCAGTGAAGCGCGAGACAACAATGAGCAGTTCTTC. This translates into CASSEARDNNEQFF.

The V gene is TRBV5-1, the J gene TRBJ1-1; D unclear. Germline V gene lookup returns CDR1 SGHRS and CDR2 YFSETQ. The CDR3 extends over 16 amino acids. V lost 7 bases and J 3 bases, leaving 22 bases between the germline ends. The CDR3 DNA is TGCGCCAGCCATCGTGATGGGGTTGGTAGGGACACTGAAGCTTTCTTT. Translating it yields CASHRDGVGRDTEAFF.

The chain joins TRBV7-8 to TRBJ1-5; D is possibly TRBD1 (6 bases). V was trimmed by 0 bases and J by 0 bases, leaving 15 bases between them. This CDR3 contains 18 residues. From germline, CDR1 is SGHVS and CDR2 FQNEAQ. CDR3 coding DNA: TGTGCCAGCAGCTTAGCGAACGTCGGGGGGCTTAGCAATCAGCCCCAGCATTTT. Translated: CASSLANVGGLSNQPQHF.

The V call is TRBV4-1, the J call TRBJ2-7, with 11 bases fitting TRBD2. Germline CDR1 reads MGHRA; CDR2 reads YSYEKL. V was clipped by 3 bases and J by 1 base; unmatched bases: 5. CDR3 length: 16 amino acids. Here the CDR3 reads CASSHIAGGDSYEQYF. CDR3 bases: TGCGCCAGCAGCCATATAGCGGGAGGGGATTCCTACGAGCAGTACTTC.

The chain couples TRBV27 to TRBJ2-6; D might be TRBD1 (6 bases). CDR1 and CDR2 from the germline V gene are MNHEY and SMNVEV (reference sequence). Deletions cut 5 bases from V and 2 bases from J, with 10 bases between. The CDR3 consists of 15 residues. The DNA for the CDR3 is TGTGCCAGCAGTAGGACAGCCCCTGGGGCCAACGTCCTGACTTTC. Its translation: CASSRTAPGANVLTF.